The 17 T cell receptor beta chains reported below all come from one sample, sequenced in a study of T cells in tuberculosis (dated by TCRdb to the late 2010s). Library construction relied on the immunoSEQ multiplex PCR assay. In its TCRdb copy, this immuneACCESS table keeps in-frame sequences only and misses some clones. Where compared with another copy, unresolved V genes explain less than half of these, and the others have no known cause. In all, the sample holds about 25,000 clones, and nearly 97% of those were seen once. The biggest ten clones account for more than 7.5% of the sample. Sequencing was done on a sample of PBMCs. The source is a donor between 5 and 29 years old with latent tuberculosis or without tuberculosis infection.

The chain's CDR3 is CASSLPGTYNSPLHF. The CDR3 nucleotides read TGCGCCAGCAGCTTACCGGGGACCTATAATTCACCCCTCCACTTT. The rearrangement joins TRBV5-1 to TRBJ1-6; D is unresolved. Trimming removed 2 bases from V and 2 bases from J, with 8 bases in between. The CDR3 sequence is 15 residues long. The germline gives CDR1 SGHRS, CDR2 YFSETQ.

The chain employs TRBV7-2 and TRBJ2-7, with 10 bases identical to TRBD2. The CDR3 contains 14 residues. Germline CDR1 reads SGHTA; CDR2 reads FQGNSA. After removal of 3 bases from V and 3 bases from J, the junction contained 2 bases not matched to a gene. The CDR3 spells CASSFLAGDYEQYF. DNA for the CDR3: TGTGCCAGCAGCTTCCTAGCGGGGGACTACGAGCAGTACTTC.

The chain uses TRBV10-2 and TRBJ2-1; possibly TRBD2 for D (5 bases). The V gene lost 7 bases and the J gene lost 5 bases, with 18 bases spanning the gap. The V gene's germline CDR1 is WSHSY and CDR2 SAAADI. This CDR3 has 15 amino acids. This CDR3 is CASTHSGGPHNEQFF. In DNA form, the CDR3 reads TGCGCCAGCACTCACAGTGGCGGGCCCCACAATGAGCAGTTCTTC.

This rearrangement joins TRBV6-6 to TRBJ1-5; 10 bases match TRBD1. Germline V gene sequence: CDR1 MNHNY, CDR2 SVGAGI (reference sequence). The CDR3 is 16 amino acids. V lost 7 bases and J lost 3; bases outside the gene matches: 9. DNA of the CDR3: TGTGCCAGCAACAAAGACAGGGGGCGTTTCAATCAGCCCCAGCATTTT. Encoded protein: CASNKDRGRFNQPQHF.

This clone was seen a few times. This sequence joins TRBV6-6 and TRBJ2-7; tentatively, D is TRBD1 (6 bases). The V gene's germline CDR1 is MNHNY and CDR2 SVGAGI (reference sequence). This CDR3 contains 16 residues. Trimming stripped 6 bases from V and 0 bases from J, with 18 bases between. CDR3 protein: CASRHSGQRSSYEQYF. DNA of the CDR3: TGTGCCAGCAGACACTCTGGACAGAGAAGCTCCTACGAGCAGTACTTC.

This clone was observed once. The chain employs TRBV6-1 and TRBJ2-3, with D unclear. Deletions cut 4 bases from V and 4 bases from J, with 21 bases between. Germline V lookup: CDR1 MNHNS, CDR2 SASEGT. There are 17 residues in the CDR3. DNA of the CDR3: TGTGCCAGCAGTGTTTCAATGAACCCCAAATCGGCAGATACGCAGTATTTT. Translated, it gives CASSVSMNPKSADTQYF.

J is TRBJ1-2 and V is TRBV7-8; maybe TRBD1 (6 bases). Germline assignment: CDR1 SGHVS and CDR2 FQNEAQ. The V gene lost 1 base and the J gene lost 5 bases, with 11 bases spanning the gap. The CDR3 is made up of 14 amino acids. CDR3 residues: CASSLDRAGYGYTF. The CDR3 DNA reads TGTGCCAGCAGCTTAGACAGGGCCGGATATGGCTACACCTTC.

This chain uses TRBV29-1 with TRBJ1-2; the match to TRBD1 covers 8 bases. V lost 7 bases and J lost 6; bases outside the gene matches: 10. Germline assignment: CDR1 SQVTM and CDR2 ANQGSEA. The CDR3 covers 13 residues. The CDR3 coding sequence is TGCAGCGATGGGACAGGTCCTTTCGATGGCTACACCTTC. The encoded protein is CSDGTGPFDGYTF.

The chain recombines TRBV5-5 with TRBJ1-5; D is ambiguous. V gave up 0 bases and J gave up 6 bases, with 7 bases separating them. Per the germline V gene, CDR1 is SGHKS and CDR2 is YYEKEE (reference sequence). The CDR3 consists of 13 residues. CDR3 sequence: CASSLVSGQPQHF. The CDR3 bases are TGTGCCAGCAGCTTGGTTTCGGGTCAGCCCCAGCATTTT. Full variable domain (remainder filled in from reference TRBV5-5 and TRBJ1-5): DAGVTQSPTHLIKTRGQQVTLRCSPISGHKSVSWYQQVLGQGPQFIFQYYEKEERGRGNFPDRFSARQFPNYSSELNVNALLLGDSALYLCASSLVSGQPQHFGDGTRLSIL.

This chain connects TRBV29-1 to TRBJ2-7; a possible D gene is TRBD1 (5 bases). Between the trimmed V and J ends, which lost 6 bases and 5 bases, there was a span of 11 bases. CDR3 size: 11 residues. Germline V gene data show CDR1 as SQVTM and CDR2 as ANQGSEA. The CDR3 loop is CSVRTGNEQYV. CDR3 sequence (DNA): TGCAGCGTACGCACAGGTAACGAGCAGTACGTC.

V usage is TRBV5-1 and J usage is TRBJ1-1; 7 nucleotides match TRBD1. The CDR3 covers 15 residues. The V and J ends lost 0 bases and 6 bases, in that order; junction bases with no gene match: 8. The V gene's germline CDR1 is SGHRS and CDR2 YFSETQ. The CDR3 DNA sequence: TGCGCCAGCAGCTTGGAAACTCTTCAGGGGGCTGAAGCTTTCTTT. This codes for CASSLETLQGAEAFF.

V and J are TRBV5-1 and TRBJ2-5, with 7 bases fitting TRBD2. With 4 bases clipped from V and 2 bases from J, the junction kept 11 bases outside the gene matches. Germline loops: CDR1 SGHRS, CDR2 YFSETQ. This CDR3 is built from 16 residues. The CDR3 coding sequence is TGCGCCAGCAGCCGTGGGAGGGGCCAAGGACAAGAGACCCAGTACTTC. Amino acids: CASSRGRGQGQETQYF. Based on the CDR3 plus reference TRBV5-1 and TRBJ2-5, the full variable domain is KAGVTQTPRYLIKTRGQQVTLSCSPISGHRSVSWYQQTPGQGLQFLFEYFSETQRNKGNFPGRFSGRQFSNSRSEMNVSTLELGDSALYLCASSRGRGQGQETQYFGPGTRLLVL.

This chain links TRBV15 with TRBJ2-4; weak D call: TRBD1 (6 bases). This CDR3 is 15 amino acids long. In germline, CDR1 is LNHNV, CDR2 YYDKDF (reference sequence). V dropped 6 bases and J dropped 0 bases, with 12 bases sitting between them. CDR3 sequence: CATSTGIGAKNIQYF. The CDR3, as DNA: TGTGCCACCAGTACAGGGATCGGAGCCAAAAACATTCAGTACTTC.

This chain connects TRBV5-1 to TRBJ2-3, with TRBD1 identical over 8 bases. The CDR3 sequence is 14 residues long. The trim removed 4 bases at V and 2 bases at J, leaving 3 bases unmatched. The germline gives CDR1 SGHRS, CDR2 YFSETQ. The CDR3 DNA sequence: TGCGCCAGCAGCCCAGGGGGCTTCACAGATACGCAGTATTTT. It is translated as CASSPGGFTDTQYF.

The rearrangement uses TRBV29-1 and TRBJ1-2; D uncertain. The CDR3 has 12 residues. V was clipped by 4 bases and J by 4 bases, with 10 bases between them. Per germline, CDR1 SQVTM and CDR2 ANQGSEA. As DNA, the CDR3 is TGCAGCGTTGTTCCAGTTGTCTATGGCTACACCTTC. It translates to CSVVPVVYGYTF.

This clone has just one count. The CDR3 DNA reads TGTGCCAGCAGCGGACAGGGAATTGGCTCTGGGGCCAACGTCCTGACTTTC. Translating gives CASSGQGIGSGANVLTF. The V and J genes are TRBV9 and TRBJ2-6, with 7 positions matching TRBD1. V was pared by 3 bases and J by 0 bases, with 6 bases of the junction left unmatched. Germline CDR1 and CDR2: SGDLS and YYNGEE. The CDR3 covers 17 residues.

CDR3 coding DNA: TGTGCCAGCAGCGTAGTAGCGGGGATCTCCTACAATGAGCAGTTCTTC. Amino acid sequence: CASSVVAGISYNEQFF. The rearrangement links TRBV9 to TRBJ2-1; 8 positions agree with TRBD2. The V and J ends lost 0 bases and 0 bases, in that order; junction bases with no gene match: 2. Germline lookup yields CDR1 SGDLS and CDR2 YYNGEE. The CDR3 totals 16 residues. Filled out from reference TRBV9 and TRBJ2-1, the complete variable domain reads DSGVTQTPKHLITATGQRVTLRCSPRSGDLSVYWYQQSLDQGLQFLIQYYNGEERAKGNILERFSAQQFPDLHSELNLSSLELGDSALYFCASSVVAGISYNEQFFGPGTRLTVL.